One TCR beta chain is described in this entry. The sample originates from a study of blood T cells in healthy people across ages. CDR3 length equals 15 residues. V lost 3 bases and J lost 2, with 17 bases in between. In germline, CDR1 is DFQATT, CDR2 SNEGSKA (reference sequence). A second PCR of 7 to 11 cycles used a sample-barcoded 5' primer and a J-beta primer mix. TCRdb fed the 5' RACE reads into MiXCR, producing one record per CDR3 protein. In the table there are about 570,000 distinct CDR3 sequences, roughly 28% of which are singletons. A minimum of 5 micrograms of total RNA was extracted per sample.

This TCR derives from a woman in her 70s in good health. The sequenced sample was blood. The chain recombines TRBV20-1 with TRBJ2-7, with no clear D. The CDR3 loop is CSARAGQRIAYEQYF. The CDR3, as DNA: TGCAGTGCTAGGGCCGGCCAGAGAATTGCCTACGAGCAGTACTTC.